This TCR beta chain was recorded in a study of somatic mutations in cytotoxic T cells in rheumatoid arthritis. Across the whole study: Flow cytometric sorting isolated some V beta antibody-stained T-cell populations at nearly 100% purity, and among them were V beta1+ cells that underwent TCRB sequencing. General observations from the study: In about an eighth of the roughly 60 patients, the largest CD8+ clone exceeded 20% of CD8+ cells.

Healthy-control blood donors had a median age of about 50 years (range roughly 20-75) and were roughly 52% female. Remarks on this clone: Its target is unknown.

Only in-frame clones appear in the TCRdb table, and some are missing; sequencing was by immunoSEQ multiplex PCR. This sample has approximately 6,700 clones; 70% occur once, and the top ten carry 35% to 45%. The CDR3 is 13 residues long. With 4 bases removed from V and 5 bases from J, the gap between germline ends came to 12 bases. Germline lookup yields CDR1 SGHRS and CDR2 YFSETQ. The chain uses TRBV5-1 and TRBJ1-2; D is unresolved. The sequence was obtained from a man aged 40-55 years in good health. Sequencing was performed on CD8+ T cells sorted from blood. Written as DNA, the CDR3 is TGCGCCAGCAGCCCTGACCCTTCGTATGGCTACACCTTC. It translates to CASSPDPSYGYTF. The variable domain in full, with the rest retrieved from reference TRBV5-1 and TRBJ1-2, is KAGVTQTPRYLIKTRGQQVTLSCSPISGHRSVSWYQQTPGQGLQFLFEYFSETQRNKGNFPGRFSGRQFSNSRSEMNVSTLELGDSALYLCASSPDPSYGYTFGSGTRLTVV.